This T cell receptor (beta chain) was retrieved from a study of Graves' ophthalmopathy and Graves' hyperthyroidism (dated by TCRdb to the late 2010s). Some background on the complete study: Peripheral blood was collected at initial diagnosis, prior to any treatment. A discovery set of 95 to 100 patients (around 44 ophthalmopathy, 60 or so stable hyperthyroidism) was enrolled to explore V-J signatures distinguishing ophthalmopathy from hyperthyroidism. After sampling, hyperthyroidism patients received methimazole starting at 30 mg daily, and ophthalmopathy patients received high-dose intravenous methylprednisolone. In about six hyperthyroidism patients, the T-cell repertoire of thyroid tissue was compared with the T-cell repertoire of blood. In total, under 150 blood samples were TCR-sequenced: approximately 42 ophthalmopathy, approximately 75 hyperthyroidism and roughly 17 hyperthyroidism-to-ophthalmopathy patients. An independent validation cohort was composed of 18 to 20 hyperthyroidism patients and some 16 patients who later progressed from hyperthyroidism to ophthalmopathy. The study used TCR beta repertoire signatures to distinguish Graves' ophthalmopathy from Graves' hyperthyroidism and to predict progression to ophthalmopathy.

For repertoire sequencing, TCR beta CDR3 regions were amplified from RNA transcripts. HTBI primers and the Qiagen OneStep RT-PCR kit were used in a first-round RT-PCR, which was followed by a second-round multiplex PCR, size selection and purification. The libraries underwent paired-end sequencing with 100 bp reads on an Illumina HiSeq2000. As for the authors' bioinformatics: SOAPnuke was used to process the reads, throwing out any read that had adapters, had uncalled bases, had a mean Phred below 15, or lacked an exact constant-primer or identifier match. High-quality paired reads were merged with COPE v1.2.5. Clonotypes were defined as unique nucleotide sequences and were aligned to IMGT TRB V, D and J references using MiTCR v1.1. The analysis was limited to V-J combinations with a frequency above 0.0001, which together covered more than 98% of repertoires. For each V-J combination, a TCR clonal expansion and chaos score was defined as the ratio of F50 clonal expansion to chaos observed in the TCRdist matrix. Welch's t-statistics and random forest were used to narrow the features down to about twelve V-J combinations, which were then fed into a naive Bayes classifier. The Morisita-Horn index was used to measure how similar the thyroid and blood repertoires were. TCRdb handled the public reads itself, with Q25 trimming in fastp and clone calling in MiXCR, and kept productive beta chains. Every CDR3 protein is listed once, alongside the most common genes and DNA of its rows. The V and J calls here are based on TCRdb, not the publication. For this sample the table gives 40,000 or so distinct CDR3 sequences, of which 52% were detected only once. Less than 20% of the sample belongs to the ten largest clones.

V sheds 1 base and J sheds 4 bases, leaving 12 bases between their ends. From the cysteine up to the phenylalanine, the CDR3 has a length of 15 residues. Only the CDR3 part of the read is kept: 45 bases, read in frame from the first base. Based on the germline V gene, the CDR1 and CDR2 sequences are SGHAT and FQNNGV. Ophthalmopathy patients had moderately to severely active disease, Clinical Activity Score of at least 3, NOSPECS grade of at least 4, and disease duration under 3 months. Patients were excluded if they had other autoimmune diseases, uncontrolled infections, pregnancy or lactation. Diagnosis was based on clinical symptoms, serum thyroxine, TRAb, thyroid ultrasound and orbital computed tomography. PBMCs were isolated from 8 to 10 ml of fresh peripheral blood by Ficoll-Paque density gradient centrifugation. Total RNA was extracted with Trizol reagent and quality-checked on an Agilent 2100 Bioanalyzer.

The paper as a whole reports these results and caveats: Most expanded thyroid clonotypes with a frequency above 0.001 also appeared in blood, which suggests that blood repertoires may reflect the immune response in the thyroid. In cross-validation, the 13-signature model distinguished ophthalmopathy from stable hyperthyroidism with around 90% sensitivity and about 81% specificity, while in the test set the corresponding values were around 79% and 71%. In validation, the model predicted ophthalmopathy progression with about 64% sensitivity and roughly 72% specificity; some 13 predicted patients were CT-confirmed with GO in a median of about 6.2 months. No statistical method was used to set the sample size in advance, and the investigators knew which group each participant was assigned to.

The table lists this clonotype with many counts. The antigen it recognizes is unknown. It has no much larger one-base neighbor in the sample; base qualities were not kept. The sequence was obtained from an adult man with Graves' ophthalmopathy. The sample consisted of peripheral blood. Recombination joined TRBV11-2 with TRBJ2-3; no D gene is confidently identified. This receptor has the CDR3 CASSLGSGGPDTQYF. The DNA sequence is given as TGTGCCAGCAGCTTAGGTTCAGGCGGACCAGATACGCAGTATTTT.